Given below is one TCR beta chain in context. In the original processing: Amplification with reference gene primers provided the estimates of nucleated cell counts. Produced via immunoSEQ multiplex PCR; TCRdb's table is partial and in-frame only. V, J and clone size derive from that table, while D and trimming were established from the DNA sequence. This sample has about 200,000 clones; 70% to 85% occur once, and the top ten carry approximately 15%. The entry originates in a study of blood T cell repertoires in COVID-19. Study-level information: Samples came from the United States, Italy and Spain, spanning acute and convalescent COVID-19.

Categorization into cohorts depended on clinical history that participants reported. Before being deemed recovered, Cohort 3 donors had two negative PCRs, clearance, or symptom resolution. Trimming pared 5 bases from V and 2 bases from J, leaving 13 bases between. Germline values: CDR1 MNHEY, CDR2 SVGAGI. The CDR3 covers 14 residues. V gene TRBV6-5 combines with J gene TRBJ2-7; tentatively, D is TRBD1 (5 bases). The source is a man aged 35 to 55 who had recovered from COVID-19. The sequenced material came from PBMCs or T cells enriched from blood (not recorded which). CDR3 region: CASSPGQGTYEQYF. The CDR3 DNA reads TGTGCCAGCAGTCCTGGGCAGGGAACCTACGAGCAGTACTTC.